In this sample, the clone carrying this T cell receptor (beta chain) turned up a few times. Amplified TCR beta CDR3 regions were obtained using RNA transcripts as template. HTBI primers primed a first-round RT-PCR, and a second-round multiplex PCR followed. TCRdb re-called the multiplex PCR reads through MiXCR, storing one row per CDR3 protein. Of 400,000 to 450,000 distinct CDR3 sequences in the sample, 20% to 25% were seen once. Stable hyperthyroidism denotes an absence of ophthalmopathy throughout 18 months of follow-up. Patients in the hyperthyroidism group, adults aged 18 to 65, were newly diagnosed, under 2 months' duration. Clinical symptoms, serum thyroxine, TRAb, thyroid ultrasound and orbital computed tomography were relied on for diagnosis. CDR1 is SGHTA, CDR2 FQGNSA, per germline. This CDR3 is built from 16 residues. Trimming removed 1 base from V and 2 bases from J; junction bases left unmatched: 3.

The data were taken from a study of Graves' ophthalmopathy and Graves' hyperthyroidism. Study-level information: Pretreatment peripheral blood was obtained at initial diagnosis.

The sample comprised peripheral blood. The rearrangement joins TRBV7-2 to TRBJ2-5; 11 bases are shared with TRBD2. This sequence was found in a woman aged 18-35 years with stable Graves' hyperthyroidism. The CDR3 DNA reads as TGTGCCAGCAGCTTAGTGGCTAGCGGGGGGCAAGAGACCCAGTACTTC. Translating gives CASSLVASGGQETQYF.